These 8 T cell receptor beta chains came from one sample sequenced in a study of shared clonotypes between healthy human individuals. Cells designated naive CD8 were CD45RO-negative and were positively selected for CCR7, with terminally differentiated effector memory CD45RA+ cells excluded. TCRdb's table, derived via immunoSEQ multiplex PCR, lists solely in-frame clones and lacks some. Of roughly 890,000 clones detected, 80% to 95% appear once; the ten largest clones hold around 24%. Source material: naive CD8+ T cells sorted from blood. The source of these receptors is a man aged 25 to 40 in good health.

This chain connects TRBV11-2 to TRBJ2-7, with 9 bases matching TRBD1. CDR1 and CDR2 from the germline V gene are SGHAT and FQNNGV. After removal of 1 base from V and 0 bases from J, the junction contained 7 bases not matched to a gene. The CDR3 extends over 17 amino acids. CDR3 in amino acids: CASSLVIGQGFSYEQYF. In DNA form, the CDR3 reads TGTGCCAGCAGCTTAGTAATTGGACAGGGGTTCTCCTACGAGCAGTACTTC.

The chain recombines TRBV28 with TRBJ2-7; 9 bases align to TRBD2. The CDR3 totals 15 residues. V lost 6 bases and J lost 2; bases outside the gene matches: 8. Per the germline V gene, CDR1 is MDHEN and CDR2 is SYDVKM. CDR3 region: CASSPGRGGPYEQYF. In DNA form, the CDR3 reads TGTGCCAGCAGCCCCGGGCGGGGGGGACCCTACGAGCAGTACTTC.

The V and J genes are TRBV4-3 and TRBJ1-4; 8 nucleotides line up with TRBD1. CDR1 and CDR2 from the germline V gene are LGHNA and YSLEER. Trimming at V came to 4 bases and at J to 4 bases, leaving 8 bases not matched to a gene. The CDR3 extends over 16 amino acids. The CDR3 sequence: CASSRRDRSINEKLFF. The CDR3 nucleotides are TGCGCCAGCAGCCGTCGGGACAGGAGTATTAATGAAAAACTGTTTTTT.

The CDR3 here is CASSGQRDIKYEQYF. Here the CDR3 DNA reads TGTGCCAGCAGCGGACAGCGGGACATTAAGTACGAGCAGTACTTC. J is TRBJ2-7 and V is TRBV13, with D possibly being TRBD2 (7 bases). The CDR3 is 15 residues long. The germline V gene encodes CDR1 PRHDT and CDR2 FYEKMQ (reference sequence). Trimming removed 5 bases from V and 4 bases from J, with 18 bases in between.

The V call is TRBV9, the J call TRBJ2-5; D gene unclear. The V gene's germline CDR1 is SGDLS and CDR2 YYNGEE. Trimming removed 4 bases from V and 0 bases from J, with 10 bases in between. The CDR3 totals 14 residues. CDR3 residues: CASSSMADQETQYF. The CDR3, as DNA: TGTGCCAGCAGCTCTATGGCAGACCAAGAGACCCAGTACTTC.

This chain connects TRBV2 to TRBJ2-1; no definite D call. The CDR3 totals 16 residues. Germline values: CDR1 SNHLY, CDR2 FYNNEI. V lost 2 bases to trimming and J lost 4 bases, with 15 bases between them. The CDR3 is CASSERLVPRYNEQFF. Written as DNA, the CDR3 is TGTGCCAGCAGTGAACGGCTAGTACCCCGATACAATGAGCAGTTCTTC.

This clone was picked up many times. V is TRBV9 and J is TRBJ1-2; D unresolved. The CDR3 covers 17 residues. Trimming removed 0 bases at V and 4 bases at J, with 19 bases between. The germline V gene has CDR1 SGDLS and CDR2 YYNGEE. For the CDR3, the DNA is TGTGCCAGCAGCGTAGGTCCTCATGGCCCGATCACCTATGGCTACACCTTC. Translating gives CASSVGPHGPITYGYTF.

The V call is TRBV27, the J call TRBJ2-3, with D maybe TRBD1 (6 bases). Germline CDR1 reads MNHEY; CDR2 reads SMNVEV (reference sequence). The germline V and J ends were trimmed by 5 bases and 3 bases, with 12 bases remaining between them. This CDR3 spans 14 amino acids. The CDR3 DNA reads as TGTGCCAGCAGTAAGGCAGGGACAACAGATACGCAGTATTTT. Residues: CASSKAGTTDTQYF.